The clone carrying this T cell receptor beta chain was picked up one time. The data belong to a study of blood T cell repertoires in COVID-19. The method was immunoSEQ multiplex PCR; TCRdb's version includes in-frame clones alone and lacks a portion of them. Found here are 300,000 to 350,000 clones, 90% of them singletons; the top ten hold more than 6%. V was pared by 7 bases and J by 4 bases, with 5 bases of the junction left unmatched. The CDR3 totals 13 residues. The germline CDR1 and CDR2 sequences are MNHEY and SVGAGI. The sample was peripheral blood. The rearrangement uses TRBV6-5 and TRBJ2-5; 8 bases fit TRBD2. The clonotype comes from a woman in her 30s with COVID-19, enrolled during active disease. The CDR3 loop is CASTGGGGETQYF. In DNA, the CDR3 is TGTGCCAGCACGGGAGGGGGGGGAGAGACCCAGTACTTC.